The rows below give T cell receptor beta chains drawn from one sample of a study of metastatic and nonmetastatic thyroid tumors. From the PCR reads, TCRdb re-called clones with MiXCR. The top ten clones hold around 19% of a sample with around 34,000 clones, roughly 15% of them seen once. The sample comprised blood. The receptors were sampled from a male donor with papillary thyroid cancer or a benign thyroid nodule (not recorded which). Some clones in this sample may be carry-over from other donors' samples. CDR3s include the opening cysteine and the closing phenylalanine or tryptophan. A D gene is named only where the DNA matches it firmly. The listing skips clone size in some rows; elsewhere it reads once, few, many or a size class.

J,V,D,size,DNA,CDR3
TRBJ2-7,TRBV19,-,many,TGTGCCAGTCGCCAAACCTTATGGGACGAGCAGTACTTC,CASRQTLWDEQYF
TRBJ2-7,TRBV2,-,medium-sized,TGTGCCAGCAGTGGGGACCTCGAGCAGTACTTC,CASSGDLEQYF
TRBJ2-1,TRBV5-6,-,many,TGTGCCAGCAGCAATTTCGGGAACCCCTACAATGAGCAGTTCTTC,CASSNFGNPYNEQFF
TRBJ2-7,TRBV3-1,TRBD1,many,TGTGCCAGCAGCCTGGGACAGATCTACGAGCAGTACTTC,CASSLGQIYEQYF
TRBJ2-1,TRBV7-9,-,many,TGTGCCAGCAGCTCCAGGACAGTCAATGAGCAGTTCTTC,CASSSRTVNEQFF
TRBJ2-6,TRBV9,-,many,TGTGCCAGCAGCGTAGCAAGGGGTGGGGCCAACGTCCTGACTTTC,CASSVARGGANVLTF
TRBJ1-2,TRBV5-6,TRBD1,-,TGTGCCAGCAGTCTGGACAGGGGTCTCGTAGGCTACACCTTC,CASSLDRGLVGYTF
TRBJ2-1,TRBV6-1,TRBD2,medium-sized,TGTGCCAGCCTCTCCGAATGGGGACTAGGGGCCAATGAGCAGTTCTTC,CASLSEWGLGANEQFF
TRBJ1-2,TRBV5-1,TRBD1,-,TGCGCCAGCACCATCGGGGACAGCTTCTATGGCTACACCTTC,CASTIGDSFYGYTF
TRBJ2-4,TRBV6-2/TRBV6-3,TRBD2,many,TGTGCCAGCAGTTACTCGGAGCGGGAGGGCCGGAGAAACATTCAGTACTTC,CASSYSEREGRRNIQYF
TRBJ1-4,TRBV28,-,many,TGTGCCAGCAGTCGACCCGCAACTAATGAAAAACTGTTTTTT,CASSRPATNEKLFF
TRBJ2-1,TRBV6-1,-,many,TGTGCCAGCAGGTCGACAGGAACTGGGCACAATGAGCAGTTCTTC,CASRSTGTGHNEQFF
TRBJ1-2,TRBV20-1,TRBD1,many,TGCAGTGCTAGGAAGTCAGGGGGGGACTATGGCTACACCTTC,CSARKSGGDYGYTF
TRBJ1-1,TRBV28,-,many,TGTGCCAGCACGTTAAATGCAGGATTGAACACTGAAGCTTTCTTT,CASTLNAGLNTEAFF
TRBJ1-1,TRBV12-5,-,many,TGTGCTTCCATTCGACAGGCTAACACTGAAGCTTTCTTT,CASIRQANTEAFF
TRBJ1-1,TRBV19,-,many,TGTGCCAGTAGTGTTGGAGGGGTAACGAACACTGAAGCTTTCTTT,CASSVGGVTNTEAFF
TRBJ2-1,TRBV28,TRBD2,few,TGTGCCAGCAGTTTATCCGGCGGGGGTAACTACAATGAGCAGTTCTTC,CASSLSGGGNYNEQFF
TRBJ2-2,TRBV19,TRBD2,many,TGTGCCAGTAGTATTTTAGCTAGCGGGGCCGGGGAGCTGTTTTTT,CASSILASGAGELFF
TRBJ2-7,TRBV6-1,TRBD2,many,TGTGCCAGCCGGGCGGGGGGTGGCTACGAGCAGTACTTC,CASRAGGGYEQYF
TRBJ1-4,TRBV30,-,many,TGTGCCTGGAGTGTCTTCAGGGGAACTAATGAAAAACTGTTTTTT,CAWSVFRGTNEKLFF
TRBJ2-6,TRBV18,-,many,TGTGCCAGCTCACCACCCAGGACAGGGGCCAACGTCCTGACTTTC,CASSPPRTGANVLTF
TRBJ2-1,TRBV7-9,-,many,TGTGCCAGCAGCTTAGATGCCCGAAGGGGGAATGAGCAGTTCTTC,CASSLDARRGNEQFF
TRBJ1-1,TRBV7-9,TRBD1,many,TGTGCCAGCAGCCCATTGGGGGACAGGGGAGCTTTCTTT,CASSPLGDRGAFF
TRBJ1-5,TRBV6-5,TRBD1,many,TGTGCCAGCAGTTACGGGGACAGGGGGCAGGGGCAGCCCCAGCATTTT,CASSYGDRGQGQPQHF
TRBJ2-7,TRBV15,TRBD2,many,TGTGCCACCAGCAGATCGGGACTAGCGGGAGGCCCCAACTACGAGCAGTACTTC,CATSRSGLAGGPNYEQYF
TRBJ2-4,TRBV27,TRBD2,many,TGTGCCAGCAGTTTCGGGGGGTTCGAAAACATTCAGTACTTC,CASSFGGFENIQYF